Presented here are 8 T cell receptor beta chains from one specimen sequenced in a study of cytomegalovirus exposure and HLA in healthy donors. The study ran its PCR with 60 Vbeta and 13 Jbeta primers. Assay: immunoSEQ multiplex PCR; the TCRdb copy retains only in-frame clones and omits some. Here the sample spans just under 95,000 clones, about 85% being singletons. The sequenced sample consisted of PBMCs. Every receptor here comes from a girl aged 2 to 9 in good health and CMV-seropositive.

The chain employs TRBV6-1 and TRBJ2-3; D possibly corresponds to TRBD2 (7 bases). This CDR3 region has 20 residues. Trimming took 0 bases from V and 0 from J, leaving 22 bases between them. CDR1 MNHNS and CDR2 SASEGT come from the germline V gene. CDR3 nucleotide sequence: TGTGCCAGCAGTGAAGCAATCCCACCGTGGGGGGGCTCTAGCACAGATACGCAGTATTTT. Translated: CASSEAIPPWGGSSTDTQYF.

This chain joins TRBV15 and TRBJ2-2, with no clear D. The CDR3 is made up of 12 amino acids. The germline V gene has CDR1 LNHNV and CDR2 YYDKDF (reference sequence). V lost 5 bases, J lost 9 bases, and 10 bases lay in between. The chain's CDR3 is CATSYSGRELFF. The CDR3 nucleotides read TGTGCCACCAGCTATTCTGGGCGGGAGCTGTTTTTT. The whole variable domain, filled in from reference TRBV15 and TRBJ2-2, reads DAMVIQNPRYQVTQFGKPVTLSCSQTLNHNVMYWYQQKSSQAPKLLFHYYDKDFNNEADTPDNFQSRRPNTSFCFLDIRSPGLGDTAMYLCATSYSGRELFFGEGSRLTVL.

The chain is built from TRBV5-1 and TRBJ1-2, with a tentative D call TRBD1 (6 bases). V was cut by 0 bases and J by 8 bases, with 11 bases left in between. This CDR3 has 13 amino acids. Germline assignment: CDR1 SGHRS and CDR2 YFSETQ. The CDR3: CASSLDRVRGYTF. The CDR3 nucleotides read TGCGCCAGCAGCTTGGACAGGGTCAGAGGCTACACCTTC.

V usage is TRBV29-1 and J usage is TRBJ2-2; 7 bases fit TRBD1. Germline V gives CDR1 SQVTM, CDR2 ANQGSEA. V lost 4 bases and J lost 7; bases outside the gene matches: 3. The CDR3 is 12 residues long. The CDR3 region is CSVARGNGELFF. The CDR3 nucleotides read TGCAGCGTTGCCAGGGGGAACGGGGAGCTGTTTTTT.

The chain links TRBV13 to TRBJ2-1, with TRBD2 as a possible D gene (6 bases). V lost 5 bases, J lost 2 bases, and 16 bases lay in between. Germline V lookup: CDR1 PRHDT, CDR2 FYEKMQ (reference sequence). The CDR3 has 16 amino acids. Written as DNA, the CDR3 is TGTGCCAGCAGCGCGCAGACTAGACTCCCCTACAATGAGCAGTTCTTC. This translates into CASSAQTRLPYNEQFF.

This clone showed up just once. The chain recombines TRBV27 with TRBJ1-1; the match to TRBD1 covers 8 bases. CDR1 MNHEY and CDR2 SMNVEV come from the germline V gene (reference sequence). The V gene end was trimmed by 6 bases and the J gene end by 1 base; junction bases not matched to a gene: 1. The CDR3 covers 13 residues. CDR3 DNA: TGTGCCAGCAGGGGGACAGGGAACACTGAAGCTTTCTTT. This encodes CASRGTGNTEAFF.

CDR3 sequence (DNA): TGCGCCAGCAGCCTATGGACAGTTTATAATGAAAAACTGTTTTTT. Its protein is CASSLWTVYNEKLFF. The genes are TRBV4-3 and TRBJ1-4, with D maybe TRBD1 (6 bases). V shed 4 bases and J shed 4 bases, with 13 bases lying between them. The CDR3 covers 15 residues. The germline CDR1 and CDR2 sequences are LGHNA and YSLEER.

V is TRBV19 and J is TRBJ2-1; D gene unclear. The CDR3 sequence is 14 residues long. The V end lost 5 bases, the J end lost 10 bases, and 18 bases lay between the germline ends. Per germline, CDR1 LNHDA and CDR2 SQIVND (reference sequence). CDR3 protein: CASSRVDLPKEQFF. CDR3 nucleotide sequence: TGTGCCAGTAGTCGGGTAGATTTACCCAAGGAGCAGTTCTTC.